This paragraph covers one T cell receptor (beta chain) sequence. Its target is unknown. The protocol was immunoSEQ multiplex PCR, while the TCRdb copy is restricted to in-frame clones and leaves out a portion. Seen here are some 63,000 clones, 74% observed once, and the top ten hold over 4%. Sample time point: week 35, safety follow-up. It was 300 ug of mutant IDH1 20-mer peptide that made up each vaccine dose, given with topical imiquimod. The data belong to a study of a mutant IDH1 vaccine in newly diagnosed glioma. At the level of the study: Sex distribution of treated patients was around 62% male and 37.5% female; mean age was around 40 years.

Germline V lookup: CDR1 MNHEY, CDR2 SVGAGI. The ends were cut back, 11 bases at V and 8 bases at J, with 18 bases in the middle. The CDR3 length is 12 residues. The receptor was derived from a man aged 45-65 years with glioma. The sequencing here drew on PBMCs, taken from a glioma patient whose treatment included an IDH1 peptide vaccine. The rearrangement joins TRBV6-5 to TRBJ1-2, with D unclear. CDR3 sequence: CAAWSPPIGYTF. The CDR3 bases are TGTGCCGCTTGGAGTCCCCCTATAGGCTACACCTTC.